This T cell receptor (beta chain) originates from a study of T cell clones after liver transplantation. Study as a whole: TCRbeta sequencing after a pre-transplant mixed lymphocyte reaction identified graft-donor-reactive clones, later tracked in post-transplant blood.

Only one count was recorded for this clone. The data were produced by immunoSEQ multiplex PCR, yet TCRdb's version contains in-frame clones alone and is incomplete. The sample records 25,000 to 35,000 clones, just under 95% being singletons. The CDR3 covers 14 residues. Trimming took off 5 bases at V and 4 bases at J, with 15 bases between the two ends. Germline V gene lookup returns CDR1 SGHAT and CDR2 FQNNGV. Material: CD8+ T cells from blood, obtained 12 months after liver transplant. The chain is built from TRBV11-2 and TRBJ2-7; TRBD2 is a possible D gene (7 bases). This TCR derives from a human patient who received a liver transplant. Some T cells may trace back to the graft donor. The DNA of the CDR3 is TGTGCCAGCAGCGAGGGGGGGGCGAAATACGAGCAGTACTTC. Translation gives CASSEGGAKYEQYF. The full variable domain, in which reference TRBV11-2 and TRBJ2-7 provide the parts outside the CDR3, is EAGVAQSPRYKIIEKRQSVAFWCNPISGHATLYWYQQILGQGPKLLIQFQNNGVVDDSQLPKDRFSAERLKGVDSTLKIQPAKLEDSAVYLCASSEGGAKYEQYFGPGTRLTVT.